The T cell receptor (beta chain) under discussion was sequenced for a study of OX40 agonist ivuxolimab in advanced cancers. Study-level background: Under the entry rules, prior anti-PD-1, anti-PD-L1 or anti-CTLA-4 therapy was allowed, and roughly 43% had some. Findings and caveats of the study: With doses of 0.1 to 3.0 mg/kg, CD4+ and CD8+ blood T cells had undergone clonal expansion by week 6.

Using immunoSEQ multiplex PCR, the repertoire was profiled, and TCRdb retains in-frame clones only, with some absent. The sample has under 95,000 clones; about nine tenths are singletons. To note about this clone: Its antigen is not known.

This clonotype originated in an adult with an advanced solid tumor such as melanoma, head and neck, liver or kidney cancer. The sequencing used CD4+ or CD8+ T cells sorted from blood, collected in a trial of the OX40 agonist ivuxolimab.

The CDR3 DNA reads TGTGCCAGCAACCCTAGCGGGACCTACGAGCAGTACTTC. Translation gives CASNPSGTYEQYF. The V and J genes are TRBV6-5 and TRBJ2-7; 9 bases line up with TRBD2. This CDR3 contains 13 residues. Germline V CDR1 and CDR2: MNHEY, SVGAGI. J gave up 2 bases and V 7 bases, and 3 bases lay outside the gene matches.